Listed below are T cell receptor beta chains from one sample, sequenced in a study of blood T cell repertoires in COVID-19. The method was immunoSEQ multiplex PCR; TCRdb's version includes in-frame clones alone and lacks a portion of them. The sample holds about 170,000 clones; approximately 79% are singletons and the top ten take about 3%. The specimen sequenced was peripheral blood. The origin of the receptors is a woman aged 80 or over with acute or convalescent COVID-19. Both conserved end residues are part of each CDR3. The order of the fields is CDR3 length, D gene, V gene, J gene, clone size, CDR3 protein, CDR3 DNA. A D gene is named only where the DNA matches it firmly. Rows may omit the clone size; those that give it use once, few, many or a size class.

CDR3 length: 16; D gene: NA; V gene: TRBV19; J gene: TRBJ1-2; clone size: few; CDR3 protein: CASSPSPGTGVIGYTF; CDR3 DNA: TGTGCCAGTAGTCCTAGTCCCGGGACGGGAGTAATAGGCTACACCTTC
CDR3 length: 12; D gene: NA; V gene: TRBV19; J gene: TRBJ1-5; clone size: NA; CDR3 protein: CASSLSSQPQHF; CDR3 DNA: TGTGCCAGTAGCCTTAGTAGCCAGCCCCAGCATTTT
CDR3 length: 13; D gene: NA; V gene: TRBV12-3/TRBV12-4; J gene: TRBJ2-5; clone size: NA; CDR3 protein: CASRRGGGETQYF; CDR3 DNA: TGTGCCAGCAGGAGGGGAGGTGGGGAGACCCAGTACTTC
CDR3 length: 14; D gene: NA; V gene: TRBV6-5; J gene: TRBJ2-3; clone size: NA; CDR3 protein: CASRPGSDTDTQYF; CDR3 DNA: TGTGCCAGCAGGCCAGGGTCAGACACAGATACGCAGTATTTT
CDR3 length: 14; D gene: NA; V gene: TRBV7-2; J gene: TRBJ2-6; clone size: few; CDR3 protein: CASSLGGDTNVLTF; CDR3 DNA: TGTGCCAGCAGCCTCGGAGGGGATACCAACGTCCTGACTTTC
CDR3 length: 15; D gene: NA; V gene: TRBV27; J gene: TRBJ1-1; clone size: NA; CDR3 protein: CASSFFVSGLFGAFF; CDR3 DNA: TGTGCCAGCAGTTTTTTCGTCAGCGGTCTCTTCGGAGCTTTCTTT
CDR3 length: 15; D gene: TRBD2; V gene: TRBV28; J gene: TRBJ2-4; clone size: NA; CDR3 protein: CASSSAGLAKNIQYF; CDR3 DNA: TGTGCCAGCAGTTCAGCGGGATTAGCCAAAAACATTCAGTACTTC
CDR3 length: 17; D gene: TRBD2; V gene: TRBV19; J gene: TRBJ2-2; clone size: once; CDR3 protein: CASSRTSGTADTGELFF; CDR3 DNA: TGTGCCAGTAGCAGGACTAGCGGGACGGCGGACACCGGGGAGCTGTTTTTT
CDR3 length: 14; D gene: TRBD1; V gene: TRBV5-1; J gene: TRBJ1-2; clone size: once; CDR3 protein: CASSLEGQGSGYTF; CDR3 DNA: TGCGCCAGCAGCTTGGAGGGACAGGGGAGTGGCTACACCTTC
CDR3 length: 13; D gene: NA; V gene: TRBV19; J gene: TRBJ1-5; clone size: NA; CDR3 protein: CASSTQQDQPQHF; CDR3 DNA: TGTGCCAGTAGTACCCAACAGGATCAGCCCCAGCATTTT
CDR3 length: 15; D gene: TRBD2; V gene: TRBV6-5; J gene: TRBJ2-7; clone size: few; CDR3 protein: CASSYWLAGGSEQYF; CDR3 DNA: TGTGCCAGCAGTTACTGGCTAGCGGGAGGGAGCGAGCAGTACTTC
CDR3 length: 14; D gene: NA; V gene: TRBV28; J gene: TRBJ1-3; clone size: NA; CDR3 protein: CASRTGSSGNTIYF; CDR3 DNA: TGTGCCAGCAGGACGGGAAGTTCTGGAAACACCATATATTTT
CDR3 length: 15; D gene: TRBD1; V gene: TRBV7-9; J gene: TRBJ2-5; clone size: NA; CDR3 protein: CASSRASGQAETQYF; CDR3 DNA: TGTGCCAGCAGCCGCGCCTCCGGACAGGCGGAGACCCAGTACTTC
CDR3 length: 14; D gene: NA; V gene: TRBV9; J gene: TRBJ1-3; clone size: NA; CDR3 protein: CASSERSSGNTIYF; CDR3 DNA: TGTGCCAGCAGCGAGCGGAGCTCTGGAAACACCATATATTTT
CDR3 length: 14; D gene: NA; V gene: TRBV9; J gene: TRBJ2-3; clone size: NA; CDR3 protein: CASSVSGDTDTQYF; CDR3 DNA: TGTGCCAGCAGCGTAAGCGGAGACACAGATACGCAGTATTTT
CDR3 length: 14; D gene: NA; V gene: TRBV21-1; J gene: TRBJ1-4; clone size: NA; CDR3 protein: CASSGRQGNEKLFF; CDR3 DNA: TGTGCCAGCAGCGGCCGACAGGGGAATGAAAAACTGTTTTTT
CDR3 length: 17; D gene: NA; V gene: TRBV4-3; J gene: TRBJ2-1; clone size: NA; CDR3 protein: CASSQDFIGTFIDEQFF; CDR3 DNA: TGCGCCAGCAGCCAAGACTTCATCGGGACATTCATCGATGAGCAGTTCTTC
CDR3 length: 17; D gene: TRBD2; V gene: TRBV7-6; J gene: TRBJ2-3; clone size: NA; CDR3 protein: CASRLGTSDPSTDTQYF; CDR3 DNA: TGTGCCAGCAGACTCGGGACTAGCGATCCGAGCACAGATACGCAGTATTTT
CDR3 length: 15; D gene: NA; V gene: TRBV10-3; J gene: TRBJ2-1; clone size: NA; CDR3 protein: CAISESLASADEQFF; CDR3 DNA: TGTGCCATCAGTGAGTCCCTAGCTAGTGCCGATGAGCAGTTCTTC
CDR3 length: 15; D gene: TRBD2; V gene: TRBV5-1; J gene: TRBJ2-1; clone size: NA; CDR3 protein: CASRRSGSGGNEQFF; CDR3 DNA: TGCGCCAGCAGAAGGAGCGGGAGCGGAGGCAATGAGCAGTTCTTC
CDR3 length: 15; D gene: NA; V gene: TRBV10-1; J gene: TRBJ2-3; clone size: NA; CDR3 protein: CASSGGERNTDTQYF; CDR3 DNA: TGCGCCAGCAGTGGAGGCGAGCGGAACACAGATACGCAGTATTTT
CDR3 length: 17; D gene: TRBD2; V gene: TRBV7-9; J gene: TRBJ2-1; clone size: many; CDR3 protein: CASSLYGGTSGLNEQFF; CDR3 DNA: TGTGCCAGCAGCTTATATGGGGGGACTAGCGGGTTAAATGAGCAGTTCTTC
CDR3 length: 19; D gene: TRBD2; V gene: TRBV3-1/TRBV3-2; J gene: TRBJ2-1; clone size: NA; CDR3 protein: CASSQVSRYNGRAYNEQFF; CDR3 DNA: TGTGCCAGCAGCCAAGTATCAAGGTATAACGGGAGGGCTTACAATGAGCAGTTCTTC
CDR3 length: 13; D gene: TRBD1; V gene: TRBV30; J gene: TRBJ2-2; clone size: NA; CDR3 protein: CAWSRQGPGELFF; CDR3 DNA: TGTGCCTGGAGTAGACAGGGGCCTGGGGAGCTGTTTTTT
CDR3 length: 14; D gene: TRBD2; V gene: TRBV5-1; J gene: TRBJ2-7; clone size: NA; CDR3 protein: CASSTSGSSYEQYF; CDR3 DNA: TGCGCCAGCAGCACTAGCGGGAGCTCCTACGAGCAGTACTTC
CDR3 length: 14; D gene: TRBD2; V gene: TRBV7-2; J gene: TRBJ2-7; clone size: NA; CDR3 protein: CASRLAGTSYEQYF; CDR3 DNA: TGTGCCAGCAGGCTAGCGGGCACCTCCTACGAGCAGTACTTC
CDR3 length: 11; D gene: TRBD1; V gene: TRBV10-3; J gene: TRBJ1-2; clone size: few; CDR3 protein: CASEGQGVYTF; CDR3 DNA: TGTGCCAGTGAGGGACAGGGGGTGTACACCTTC
CDR3 length: 15; D gene: TRBD2; V gene: TRBV19; J gene: TRBJ2-2; clone size: once; CDR3 protein: CASKWSGANTGELFF; CDR3 DNA: TGTGCCAGTAAGTGGAGCGGGGCTAACACCGGGGAGCTGTTTTTT
CDR3 length: 16; D gene: NA; V gene: TRBV25-1; J gene: TRBJ2-1; clone size: NA; CDR3 protein: CASTSVRGDPYNEQFF; CDR3 DNA: TGTGCCAGCACTTCGGTACGGGGAGATCCCTACAATGAGCAGTTCTTC